The 24 T cell receptor beta chains listed next were all sequenced from one sample in a study of a mutant IDH1 vaccine in newly diagnosed glioma. The antigens these receptors bind are not known. Some clones are missing from TCRdb's copy, which holds only in-frame ones; the method was immunoSEQ multiplex PCR. Here the sample spans approximately 47,000 clones, around 90% being singletons. This sample's time point: week 35, safety follow-up. Each dose delivered 300 ug of mutant IDH1 20-mer peptide subcutaneously with imiquimod. The sequences come from PBMCs, collected from a glioma patient whose treatment included an IDH1 peptide vaccine. The receptors were gathered from a woman aged 40 to 50 with glioma.

The chain couples TRBV2 to TRBJ1-5, with D perhaps matching TRBD1 (6 bases). Trimming pared 8 bases from V and 3 bases from J, leaving 14 bases between. Per germline, CDR1 SNHLY and CDR2 FYNNEI. The CDR3 runs to 14 residues. DNA for the CDR3: TGTGCCAGCTCCGAGGGGGGGACCAATCAGCCCCAGCATTTT. Translation: CASSEGGTNQPQHF.

The chain uses TRBV7-8 and TRBJ2-1; tentatively, D is TRBD2 (6 bases). The CDR3 contains 14 residues. Between the trimmed V and J ends, which lost 3 bases and 7 bases, there was a span of 13 bases. Germline V lookup: CDR1 SGHVS, CDR2 FQNEAQ. The DNA for the CDR3 is TGTGCCAGCAGCTTGCGGGACCAAAGTAATGAGCAGTTCTTC. It yields the protein CASSLRDQSNEQFF.

CDR3 region: CASSEARGATKSAKNIQYF. CDR3 in DNA: TGTGCCAGCAGTGAAGCTAGGGGGGCAACTAAGTCGGCCAAAAACATTCAGTACTTC. This chain joins TRBV6-1 and TRBJ2-4; D might be TRBD1 or TRBD2, each matching 6 bases. The V gene lost 0 bases and the J gene lost 1 base, with 19 bases spanning the gap. CDR1 is MNHNS and CDR2 is SASEGT in the germline V gene. The CDR3 runs 19 residues.

This clone occurred once. The V and J genes are TRBV6-6 and TRBJ2-3; 9 bases line up with TRBD2. V lost 11 bases, J lost 2 bases, and 5 bases stayed unmatched. The germline V gene encodes CDR1 MNHNY and CDR2 SVGAGI (reference sequence). The CDR3 runs 13 residues. The CDR3 bases are TGTGCCGGGAGCGGGGGGAACACAGATACGCAGTATTTT. The encoded protein is CAGSGGNTDTQYF.

This chain uses TRBV28 with TRBJ2-2, with D perhaps TRBD1 (6 bases). The CDR3 covers 16 residues. V was trimmed by 8 bases and J by 3 bases, leaving 19 bases between them. Germline V gene lookup returns CDR1 MDHEN and CDR2 SYDVKM. CDR3 coding DNA: TGTGCCAGCTTACAGGGTGGCGCGGTGGACACCGGGGAGCTGTTTTTT. This codes for CASLQGGAVDTGELFF.

This chain joins TRBV4-3 and TRBJ2-3, with 8 bases aligning to TRBD2. This CDR3 comprises 17 residues. Trimming removed 1 base from V and 5 bases from J; junction bases left unmatched: 11. In germline, CDR1 is LGHNA, CDR2 YSLEER. The CDR3 sequence: CASSQATTSAGGDTQYF. DNA for the CDR3: TGCGCCAGCAGCCAAGCGACGACTAGCGCGGGCGGAGATACGCAGTATTTT.

This clone came up once. The chain recombines TRBV7-2 with TRBJ2-7; 10 bases are a match to TRBD2. CDR3 length: 18 residues. CDR1 and CDR2 from the germline V gene are SGHTA and FQGNSA. The V and J ends lost 5 bases and 3 bases, in that order; junction bases with no gene match: 16. CDR3 in DNA: TGTGCCAGCAGCCTGAGGTACGTTGGACTAGCGGAAAACTACGAGCAGTACTTC. Translation: CASSLRYVGLAENYEQYF.

This sequence joins TRBV6-6 and TRBJ1-4, with TRBD1 identical over 7 bases. Losses at the gene ends were 3 bases for V and 10 bases for J; bases not matched to a gene: 8. The CDR3 is made up of 14 amino acids. In germline, CDR1 is MNHNY, CDR2 SVGAGI (reference sequence). The CDR3 region has the DNA TGTGCCAGCAGTTATGGGCAGGGGGGCGGAAAACTGTTTTTT. Translated: CASSYGQGGGKLFF.

V usage is TRBV18 and J usage is TRBJ1-1; D is ambiguous. The V gene lost 3 bases and the J gene lost 0 bases, with 8 bases spanning the gap. Germline-derived CDR1 and CDR2 are KGHSH and LQKENI. The CDR3 is 14 amino acids. The CDR3 bases are TGTGCCAGCTCACCGGCAGCCATGAACACTGAAGCTTTCTTT. Protein: CASSPAAMNTEAFF. The whole variable domain, filled in from reference TRBV18 and TRBJ1-1, reads NAGVMQNPRHLVRRRGQEARLRCSPMKGHSHVYWYRQLPEEGLKFMVYLQKENIIDESGMPKERFSAEFPKEGPSILRIQQVVRGDSAAYFCASSPAAMNTEAFFGQGTRLTVV.

The chain combines TRBV6-6 with TRBJ2-1; 7 nucleotides align to TRBD2. Germline loops: CDR1 MNHNY, CDR2 SVGAGI (reference sequence). The CDR3 extends over 15 amino acids. The V and J ends lost 4 bases and 4 bases, in that order; junction bases with no gene match: 7. This CDR3 is CASSFGGGSYNEQFF. Here the CDR3 DNA reads TGTGCCAGCAGTTTCGGGGGAGGGAGTTACAATGAGCAGTTCTTC.

V and J are TRBV7-2 and TRBJ1-2; tentative D call: TRBD1 (5 bases). This CDR3 region has 15 residues. CDR1 is SGHTA, CDR2 FQGNSA, per germline. V was shortened by 3 bases and J by 1 base, with 12 bases between the two germline ends. CDR3 DNA: TGTGCCAGCAGCTTGCGGGGGGACGGTAACTATGGCTACACCTTC. Translation: CASSLRGDGNYGYTF.

This clone was counted a few times. V and J are TRBV7-9 and TRBJ1-2; 7 nucleotides match TRBD1. V was pared by 4 bases and J by 8 bases, with 13 bases of the junction left unmatched. Germline loops: CDR1 SEHNR, CDR2 FQNEAQ (reference sequence). The CDR3 consists of 15 residues. CDR3 region: CASSSPGQKNRGYTF. The CDR3 DNA reads as TGTGCCAGCAGCTCCCCGGGACAGAAGAATCGGGGCTACACCTTC.

The CDR3 sequence: CASSQARTGGGELFF. DNA for the CDR3: TGCGCCAGCAGCCAGGCCAGGACTGGGGGCGGGGAGCTGTTTTTT. V usage is TRBV4-1 and J usage is TRBJ2-2; D possibly matches TRBD1 or TRBD2 (5 bases each). The germline gives CDR1 MGHRA, CDR2 YSYEKL. The V gene lost 3 bases and the J gene lost 7 bases, with 15 bases spanning the gap. The CDR3 runs 15 residues.

V gene TRBV9 combines with J gene TRBJ2-3; D might be TRBD2 (6 bases). The CDR3 sequence is 15 residues long. Trimming stripped 2 bases from V and 0 bases from J, with 10 bases between. Germline CDR1 reads SGDLS; CDR2 reads YYNGEE. DNA of the CDR3: TGTGCCAGCAGCGTGCGGGGCCATAGCACAGATACGCAGTATTTT. This encodes CASSVRGHSTDTQYF.

This clone was counted once. The chain is built from TRBV10-3 and TRBJ2-7; D not resolved. CDR3 length equals 14 residues. The germline CDR1 and CDR2 sequences are ENHRY and SYGVKD. V was clipped by 4 bases and J by 0 bases, with 10 bases between them. CDR3 coding DNA: TGTGCCATCAGTGCCGGTTCGAACTCCTACGAGCAGTACTTC. It translates to CAISAGSNSYEQYF.

The chain combines TRBV4-2 with TRBJ2-2; D remains unclear. CDR1 and CDR2 from the germline V gene are LGHNA and YNFKEQ. The length of the CDR3 is 14 residues. V was pared by 2 bases and J by 7 bases, with 11 bases between. The CDR3 region is CASSQSVNGGELFF. The CDR3 DNA reads TGTGCCAGCAGCCAATCGGTTAACGGCGGGGAGCTGTTTTTT.

This sequence joins TRBV6-5 and TRBJ1-4, with D unresolved. The CDR3 loop spans 15 amino acids. Trimming stripped 5 bases from V and 8 bases from J, with 18 bases between. The germline gives CDR1 MNHEY, CDR2 SVGAGI. CDR3 amino acids: CASSGLGLGMEKLFF. The CDR3 region has the DNA TGTGCCAGCAGTGGACTCGGTTTGGGGATGGAAAAACTGTTTTTT.

The chain uses TRBV5-1 and TRBJ2-7; TRBD2 might be the D (5 bases). The CDR3 has 15 amino acids. V was clipped by 4 bases and J by 0 bases, with 14 bases between them. Germline lookup yields CDR1 SGHRS and CDR2 YFSETQ. CDR3 nucleotides: TGCGCCAGCAGCGCCGGGCTAGCTGCCTCCTACGAGCAGTACTTC. Its protein product is CASSAGLAASYEQYF.

This clone turned up a few times. The chain links TRBV6-1 to TRBJ1-2; D remains unclear. The CDR3 consists of 13 residues. Germline CDR1 MNHNS, CDR2 SASEGT. Trimming left V 4 bases short and J 0 bases short, with 6 bases between. Here the CDR3 reads CASSGSTNYGYTF. In DNA form, the CDR3 reads TGTGCCAGCAGTGGAAGTACTAACTATGGCTACACCTTC.

The V gene is TRBV4-2, the J gene TRBJ1-5; 7 nucleotides match TRBD1. V shed 0 bases and J 4 bases; nucleotides not matched to a gene: 0. Germline V gene sequence: CDR1 LGHNA, CDR2 YNFKEQ. This CDR3 has 14 amino acids. The CDR3 reads CASSQDRGNQPQHF. CDR3 DNA: TGTGCCAGCAGCCAAGACAGGGGGAATCAGCCCCAGCATTTT.

The V and J genes are TRBV9 and TRBJ2-2; 15 bases fit TRBD2. With V trimmed by 4 bases and J by 3 bases, 13 bases remained unmatched. The CDR3 is 20 amino acids. CDR1 SGDLS and CDR2 YYNGEE come from the germline V gene. The CDR3 loop reads CASSIGLAGGAGGYTGELFF. CDR3 bases: TGTGCCAGCAGCATTGGACTAGCGGGAGGGGCCGGGGGCTACACCGGGGAGCTGTTTTTT. Combining the CDR3 with reference TRBV9 and TRBJ2-2 gives the whole variable domain DSGVTQTPKHLITATGQRVTLRCSPRSGDLSVYWYQQSLDQGLQFLIQYYNGEERAKGNILERFSAQQFPDLHSELNLSSLELGDSALYFCASSIGLAGGAGGYTGELFFGEGSRLTVL.

The CDR3 nucleotides read TGCGCCAGCAGCGAGACTAGCGGAGAGACCCAGTACTTC. It yields the protein CASSETSGETQYF. This chain connects TRBV10-1 to TRBJ2-5, with 9 bases identical to TRBD2. CDR1 and CDR2 from the germline V gene are WNHNN and SYGVQD (reference sequence). The V segment lost 6 bases and the J segment 4 bases; nucleotides outside the gene matches: 3. The CDR3 is made up of 13 amino acids.

This clone was counted only a few times. The chain carries TRBV28 and TRBJ2-7; D may be TRBD2 (6 bases). The V and J ends lost 8 bases and 1 base respectively, with 12 bases between them. CDR3 length: 13 residues. The germline CDR1 and CDR2 sequences are MDHEN and SYDVKM. The CDR3 protein is CASWRDGSYEQYF. CDR3 DNA: TGTGCCAGCTGGCGGGACGGATCCTACGAGCAGTACTTC. Variable domain in full (rest from reference TRBV28 and TRBJ2-7): DVKVTQSSRYLVKRTGEKVFLECVQDMDHENMFWYRQDPGLGLRLIYFSYDVKMKEKGDIPEGYSVSREKKERFSLILESASTNQTSMYLCASWRDGSYEQYFGPGTRLTVT.

The CDR3 DNA sequence: TGTGCCAGTAGTACGACAGGGGCCCCTATCTATGGCTACACCTTC. This gives the protein CASSTTGAPIYGYTF. The V gene is TRBV19, the J gene TRBJ1-2; 8 bases agree with TRBD1. The CDR3 has 15 amino acids. V shed 4 bases and J 4 bases; nucleotides not matched to a gene: 8. Germline V gives CDR1 LNHDA, CDR2 SQIVND (reference sequence).